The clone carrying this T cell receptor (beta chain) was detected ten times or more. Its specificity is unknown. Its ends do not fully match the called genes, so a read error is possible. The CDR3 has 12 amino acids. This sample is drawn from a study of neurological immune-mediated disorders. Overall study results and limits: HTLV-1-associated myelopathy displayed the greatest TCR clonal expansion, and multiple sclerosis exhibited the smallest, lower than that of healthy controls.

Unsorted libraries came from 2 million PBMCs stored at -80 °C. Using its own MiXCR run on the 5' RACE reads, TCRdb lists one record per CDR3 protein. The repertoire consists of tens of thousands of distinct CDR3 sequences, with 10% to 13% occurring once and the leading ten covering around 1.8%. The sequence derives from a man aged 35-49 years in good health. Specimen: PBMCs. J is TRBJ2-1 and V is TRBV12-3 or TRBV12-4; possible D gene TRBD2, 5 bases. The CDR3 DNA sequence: TGTGCCAGCAGTCCAGACTACCATGAGCAGTTCTTC. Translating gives CASSPDYHEQFF.